Below are 3 T cell receptor beta chains sequenced from a single sample in a study of blood T cell repertoires in COVID-19. Measured with immunoSEQ multiplex PCR; TCRdb has only the in-frame clones, and not every one. The sample has more than 80,000 clones, 90% seen once. Sequencing was carried out using peripheral blood. The receptors shown here come from a man aged 18 to 29 with COVID-19, enrolled during active disease.

V gene TRBV9 combines with J gene TRBJ2-3; TRBD2 might be the D (6 bases). Germline V CDR1 and CDR2: SGDLS, YYNGEE. V was trimmed by 0 bases and J by 2 bases, leaving 10 bases between them. This CDR3 contains 15 residues. The CDR3 protein is CASSVGAGPTDTQYF. The CDR3 DNA sequence: TGTGCCAGCAGCGTAGGGGCGGGGCCCACAGATACGCAGTATTTT.

This sequence joins TRBV27 and TRBJ2-7; 7 bases are a match to TRBD2. The CDR3 totals 15 residues. Germline CDR1 MNHEY, CDR2 SMNVEV (reference sequence). The junction had 15 bases not matched to a gene; V was cut back by 8 bases and J by 5 bases. CDR3 bases: TGTGCCAGCCGGGACCCCCTAGCGGTGGGCCACGAGCAGTACTTC. This codes for CASRDPLAVGHEQYF.

The chain is built from TRBV3-1 (or the pseudogene TRBV3-2) and TRBJ2-7, with unresolved D. With 5 bases removed from V and 4 bases from J, the gap between germline ends came to 6 bases. There are 11 residues in the CDR3. CDR1 is LGHDT, CDR2 YNNKEL, per germline (reference sequence). DNA for the CDR3: TGTGCCAGCAGCACCGGGTACGAGCAGTACTTC. Translated: CASSTGYEQYF.